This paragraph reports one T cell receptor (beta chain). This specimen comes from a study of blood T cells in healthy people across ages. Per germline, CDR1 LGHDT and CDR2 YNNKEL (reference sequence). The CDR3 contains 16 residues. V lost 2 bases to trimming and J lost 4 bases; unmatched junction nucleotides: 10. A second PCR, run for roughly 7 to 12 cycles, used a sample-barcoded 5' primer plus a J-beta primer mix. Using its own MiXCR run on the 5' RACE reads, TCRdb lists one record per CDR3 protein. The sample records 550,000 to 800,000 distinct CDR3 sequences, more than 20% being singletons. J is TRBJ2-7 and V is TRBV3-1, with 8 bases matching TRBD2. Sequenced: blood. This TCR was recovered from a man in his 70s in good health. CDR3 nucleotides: TGTGCCAGCAGCCAAAAGCATAGCGGGACCCCTTACGAGCAGTACTTC. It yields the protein CASSQKHSGTPYEQYF.